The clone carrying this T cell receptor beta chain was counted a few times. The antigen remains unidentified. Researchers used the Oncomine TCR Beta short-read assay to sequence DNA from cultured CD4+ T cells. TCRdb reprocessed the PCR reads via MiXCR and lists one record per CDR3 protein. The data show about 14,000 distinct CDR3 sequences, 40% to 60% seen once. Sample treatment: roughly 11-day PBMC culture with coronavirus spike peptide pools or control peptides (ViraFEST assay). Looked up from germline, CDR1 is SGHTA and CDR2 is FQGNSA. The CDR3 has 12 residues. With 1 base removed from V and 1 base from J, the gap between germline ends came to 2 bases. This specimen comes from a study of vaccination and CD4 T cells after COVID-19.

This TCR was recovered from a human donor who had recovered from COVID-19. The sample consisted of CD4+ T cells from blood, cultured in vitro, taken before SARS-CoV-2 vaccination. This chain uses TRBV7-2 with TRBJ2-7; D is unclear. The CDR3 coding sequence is TGTGCCAGCAGCTTAGTTTCCTACGAGCAGTACTTC. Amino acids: CASSLVSYEQYF.